Described below is a single T cell receptor beta chain sequence and its context. This record comes from a study of blood T cell repertoires in COVID-19. Study-level information: The United States, Italy and Spain provided the acute and convalescent COVID-19 samples.

The protocol was immunoSEQ multiplex PCR, while the TCRdb copy is restricted to in-frame clones and leaves out a portion. Here the sample spans roughly 320,000 clones, roughly 85% being singletons. Germline-derived CDR1 and CDR2 are LNHDA and SQIVND (reference sequence). This CDR3 region has 15 residues. V was cut by 6 bases and J by 0 bases, with 14 bases left in between. The sequenced sample consisted of peripheral blood. The clonotype originates from a human donor in a cohort sampled during active COVID-19. The gene calls are TRBV19 and TRBJ1-2, with a possible D match to TRBD1 (6 bases). In DNA, the CDR3 is TGTGCCAGTAGAACAGGGACTACCCCTAACTATGGCTACACCTTC. Residues: CASRTGTTPNYGYTF.